This TCR beta chain was sequenced for a study of T cells expressing NK-cell markers. Study context: It was from sorted CD3+CD56+NKG2C+, CD3+CD56+NKG2C- and CD3+CD56-NKG2C+ T cells that TCR beta repertoires came.

As the method of synthesis, 5'RACE template switching with UMIs yielded TCR beta cDNA. TCRdb derives one entry per CDR3 protein from the 5' RACE reads, leaving out DNA. Here the sample table reports approximately 380,000 distinct CDR3 sequences. The length of the CDR3 is 17 residues. Germline loops: CDR1 SGDLS, CDR2 YYNGEE. General study points: About 1.0-8% of CD8+ T cells in about six donors belonged to dominant NKG2C+ clonotypes.

About this clonotype itself: Its antigen is not known.

The source of this sequence is a man between 18 and 69 years old in good health. The sequenced sample consisted of blood T cells: a sorted CD56 or NKG2C T cell subset, CD4+ or CD8+ T cells, or bulk PBMC T cells (not recorded which). This rearrangement joins TRBV9 to TRBJ2-5; lacking DNA, the TRBD1 call made by TCRdb goes unchecked. CDR3 sequence: CASSPYPYRTGGETQYF.